The 14 T cell receptor beta chains reported below all come from one sample, sequenced in a study of T cell repertoires in aging, cancer and after chemotherapy. Multiplex touch-down PCR with TRB-A/B primers amplified rearranged V-D-J TRB sequences. TCRdb used MiXCR to reprocess the multiplex PCR reads, holding one entry per CDR3 protein. The sample lists about 3,100 distinct CDR3 sequences; under 40% were seen once. Amplification of TCR beta used genomic DNA extracted from peripheral blood. The material sequenced was blood. These receptors were obtained from a human donor with a solid tumor.

This clonotype turned up a few times. CDR3 coding DNA: TGTGCCAGCAGTCGAAGTGCGGGGGTCGCATCCTACGAGCAGTACTTC. It codes for CASSRSAGVASYEQYF. The rearrangement joins TRBV12-3 or TRBV12-4 to TRBJ2-7; 7 bases fit TRBD2. The CDR3 contains 16 residues. J gave up 1 base and V 5 bases, and 11 bases lay outside the gene matches.

This clonotype was seen a handful of times. V gene TRBV10-3 combines with J gene TRBJ2-3; D remains ambiguous. V was cut by 3 bases and J by 0 bases, with 7 bases left in between. The V gene's germline CDR1 is ENHRY and CDR2 SYGVKD. The CDR3 is 14 amino acids. CDR3 nucleotides: TGTGCCATCAGTGACAACGGGAGCACAGATACGCAGTATTTT. Translation gives CAISDNGSTDTQYF.

This clonotype appeared a few times. This rearrangement joins TRBV12-3 or TRBV12-4 to TRBJ1-2; weak D call: TRBD1 (5 bases). There are 13 residues in the CDR3. V gave up 3 bases and J gave up 6 bases, with 11 bases separating them. CDR3 nucleotide sequence: TGTGCCAGCAGTTTGGGGGTAGGCGATGGCTACACCTTC. This encodes CASSLGVGDGYTF.

This clonotype was recorded a few times. The V gene is TRBV5-4, the J gene TRBJ2-3; 9 positions match TRBD1. The germline CDR1 and CDR2 sequences are SGHNT and YYREEE (reference sequence). The CDR3 totals 14 residues. Trimming took 5 bases from V and 5 from J; bases not matched to a gene: 6. CDR3 amino acids: CASRTGQGRDTQYF. CDR3 coding DNA: TGTGCCAGCAGAACGGGACAGGGAAGAGATACGCAGTATTTT.

Notes on this clonotype: A much larger clone lies one base from this, so it may be a read error. The rearrangement links TRBV29-1 to TRBJ2-7; D ambiguous. V lost 2 bases to trimming and J lost 8 bases, with 13 bases between them. This CDR3 spans 12 amino acids. Looked up from germline, CDR1 is SQVTM and CDR2 is ANQGSEA. The CDR3: CSVETVGYKQYF. CDR3 DNA: TGCAGCGTTGAAACCGTAGGGTACAAGCAGTACTTC.

CDR3 in DNA: TGCGCCAGCAGCTTGGCCGCTCGGACGGGGAACACTGAAGCTTTCTTT. Translating gives CASSLAARTGNTEAFF. This chain connects TRBV5-1 to TRBJ1-1, with D hard to call. The germline CDR1 and CDR2 sequences are SGHRS and YFSETQ. The CDR3 has 16 residues. V dropped 0 bases and J dropped 1 base, with 13 bases sitting between them.

The chain uses TRBV19 and TRBJ2-7, with D possibly being TRBD2 (6 bases). CDR1 is LNHDA and CDR2 is SQIVND in the germline V gene (reference sequence). The V end was cut by 6 bases, the J end by 3 bases, with 18 bases between. The CDR3 spans 15 residues. CDR3 protein: CASRNILMGGYEQYF. CDR3 DNA: TGTGCCAGTAGAAACATTTTAATGGGAGGCTACGAGCAGTACTTC.

The rearrangement uses TRBV12-3 or TRBV12-4 and TRBJ2-5, with D hard to call. CDR3 length: 14 amino acids. Trimming stripped 6 bases from V and 0 bases from J, with 11 bases between. Here the CDR3 reads CASRATENQETQYF. CDR3 DNA sequence: TGTGCCAGCAGAGCAACAGAAAACCAAGAGACCCAGTACTTC.

The CDR3 sequence: CASMTPSSGANVLTF. CDR3 DNA sequence: TGTGCCAGCATGACACCTTCCTCTGGGGCCAACGTCCTGACTTTC. The gene calls are TRBV27 and TRBJ2-6, with no clear D. The CDR3 has 15 residues. The ends were cut back, 7 bases at V and 0 bases at J, with 10 bases in the middle. Per germline, CDR1 MNHEY and CDR2 SMNVEV (reference sequence). Complete variable domain (other parts from reference TRBV27 and TRBJ2-6): EAQVTQNPRYLITVTGKKLTVTCSQNMNHEYMSWYRQDPGLGLRQIYYSMNVEVTDKGDVPEGYKVSRKEKRNFPLILESPSPNQTSLYFCASMTPSSGANVLTFGAGSRLTVL.

This clonotype was observed a few times. V gene TRBV6-2 or TRBV6-3 combines with J gene TRBJ2-3, with 9 bases that match TRBD2. Germline V lookup: CDR1 MNHEY, CDR2 SVGEGT. The CDR3 loop spans 16 amino acids. The trim removed 2 bases at V and 3 bases at J, leaving 6 bases unmatched. CDR3 coding DNA: TGTGCCAGCAGTTACCCAAGTAGCGGGAGAACAGATACGCAGTATTTT. Translating gives CASSYPSSGRTDTQYF.

This clonotype was recorded only once. J is TRBJ1-3 and V is TRBV7-2; D is undetermined. V was trimmed by 3 bases and J by 7 bases, leaving 4 bases between them. The CDR3 runs to 11 residues. Germline CDR1 SGHTA, CDR2 FQGNSA. The CDR3 here is CASSFGNTIYF. CDR3 DNA: TGTGCCAGCAGCTTTGGGAACACCATATATTTT.

This clonotype came up a few times. The chain links TRBV12-3 or TRBV12-4 to TRBJ1-2; 7 nucleotides line up with TRBD1. V dropped 7 bases and J dropped 8; count of bases not matched to a gene: 7. The CDR3 is made up of 12 amino acids. The CDR3 DNA reads TGTGCCAGCAAAACAGGGGTGGAAGGCTACACCTTC. It encodes CASKTGVEGYTF.

With regard to this clonotype: At one end the junction does not follow the germline gene, possibly because of a read error. The rearrangement uses TRBV19 and TRBJ1-4; 7 bases are a match to TRBD1. This CDR3 is 13 amino acids long. The germline CDR1 and CDR2 sequences are LNHDA and SQIVND (reference sequence). CDR3: CASSSTGDEKLSF. The CDR3 DNA reads as TGTGCCAGTAGTTCCACAGGGGATGAAAAACTGTCTTTT.

This clonotype has a handful of counts. This chain links TRBV20-1 with TRBJ1-5; D might be TRBD1 (6 bases). This CDR3 has 16 amino acids. The germline gives CDR1 DFQATT, CDR2 SNEGSKA (reference sequence). Trimming took 4 bases from V and 6 from J, leaving 22 bases between them. The CDR3 loop reads CSAINQGGGGFQPQHF. For the CDR3, the DNA is TGCAGTGCTATCAACCAGGGAGGGGGGGGCTTTCAGCCCCAGCATTTT.